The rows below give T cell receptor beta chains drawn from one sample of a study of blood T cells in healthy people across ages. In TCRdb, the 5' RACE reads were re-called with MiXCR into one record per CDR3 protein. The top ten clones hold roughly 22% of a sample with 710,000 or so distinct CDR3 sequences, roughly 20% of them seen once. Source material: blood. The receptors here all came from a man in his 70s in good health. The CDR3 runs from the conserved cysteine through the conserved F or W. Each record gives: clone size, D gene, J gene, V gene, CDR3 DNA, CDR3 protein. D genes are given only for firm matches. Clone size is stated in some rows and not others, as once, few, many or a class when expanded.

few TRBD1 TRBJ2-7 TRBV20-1 TGCAGTGCTCCGGGACAGCACTACGAGCAGTACTTC CSAPGQHYEQYF
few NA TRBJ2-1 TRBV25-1 TGTGCCAGCAGTGAAATACAGGGATTTGAGCAGTTCTTC CASSEIQGFEQFF
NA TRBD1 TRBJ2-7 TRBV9 TGTGCCAGCAGCGCCCAGGGACAGGCTACCTACGAGCAGTACTTC CASSAQGQATYEQYF
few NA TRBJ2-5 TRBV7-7 TGTGCCAGCAGCTTAAACAGGGGGGGGACCTCGGAGACCCAGTACTTC CASSLNRGGTSETQYF
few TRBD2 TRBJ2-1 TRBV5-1 TGCGCCAGCAGCTTCGGTGCGGGAGGCGATGAGCAGTTCTTC CASSFGAGGDEQFF
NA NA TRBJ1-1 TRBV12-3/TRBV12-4 TGTGCCAGCAAGAGACGGTGGCTGAACACTGAAGCTTTCTTT CASKRRWLNTEAFF
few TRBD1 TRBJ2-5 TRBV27 TGTGCCAGTAACTACGGACAGGGTCGGCCTGGGCAGTACTTC CASNYGQGRPGQYF
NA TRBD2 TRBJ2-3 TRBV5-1 TGCGCCAGCAGCATCGGCGGGGGGGCAGCAGATACGCAGTATTTT CASSIGGGAADTQYF
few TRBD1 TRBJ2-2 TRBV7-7 TGTGCCAGCAGCCCCGACAGGGGCCTAGGAGGGGAGCTGTTTTTT CASSPDRGLGGELFF
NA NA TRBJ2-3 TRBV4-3 TGCGCCAGCAGCCAAACTAGGTCGAGCACAGATACGCAGTATTTT CASSQTRSSTDTQYF
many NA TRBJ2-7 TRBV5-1 TGCGCCAGCAGCTCTCAAAAAACCTACGAGCAGTACTTC CASSSQKTYEQYF
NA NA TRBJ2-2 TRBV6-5 TGTGCCAGCAGCCCCGGCAGGTGGGGCACCGGGGAGCTGTTTTTT CASSPGRWGTGELFF
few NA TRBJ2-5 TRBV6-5 TGTGCCAGCAGTTACAATGGGTTCCAAGAGACCCAGTACTTC CASSYNGFQETQYF
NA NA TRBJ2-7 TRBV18 TGTGCCAGCTCACCAGTGGGCAGGGATTTCCACGAGCAGTACTTC CASSPVGRDFHEQYF
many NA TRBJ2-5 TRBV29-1 TGCAGCGGGGCACGAACAGTTGAGACCCAGTACTTC CSGARTVETQYF
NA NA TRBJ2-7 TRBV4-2 TGTGCCAGCAGCCAACCACAGGACTCCTACGAGCAGTACTTC CASSQPQDSYEQYF
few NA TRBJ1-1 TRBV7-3 TGTGCCAGCAGCTTAACGTTGGACACTGAAGCTTTCTTT CASSLTLDTEAFF
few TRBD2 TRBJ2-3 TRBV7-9 TGTGCCAGCAGCGACGGACTAGCGGTGGGCACAGATACGCAGTATTTT CASSDGLAVGTDTQYF
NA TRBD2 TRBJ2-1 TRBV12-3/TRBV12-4 TGTGCCAGCAGGCGAGCGGGAGGGCCTTATGAGCAGTTCTTC CASRRAGGPYEQFF
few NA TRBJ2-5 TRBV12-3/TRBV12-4 TGTGCCAGCAGTTTGTTAGTTGAGACCCAGTACTTC CASSLLVETQYF
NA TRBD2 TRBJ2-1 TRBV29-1 TGCAGCGTTGGGGGTAGCGGGTGGAATGAGCAGTTCTTC CSVGGSGWNEQFF
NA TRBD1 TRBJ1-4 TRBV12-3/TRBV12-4 TGTGCCAGCGGGATTGGCAGGGGGCGGGTCATGGAGGAAAAACTGTTTTTT CASGIGRGRVMEEKLFF
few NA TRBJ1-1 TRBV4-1 TGCGCCAGCAGCCAACCACAGGACTCGGGGACTGAAGCTTTCTTT CASSQPQDSGTEAFF
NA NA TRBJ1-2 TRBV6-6 TGTGCCAGCAGTTACGGGCGGATCGGTGGCTACACCTTC CASSYGRIGGYTF
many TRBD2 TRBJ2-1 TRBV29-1 TGCAGCGTAGCCGGGACTAGCGGGACCATTGAGCAGTTCTTC CSVAGTSGTIEQFF
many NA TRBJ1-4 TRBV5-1 TGCGCCAGCAGCTTGGCCGGCTTAAAGGGGGAAAAACTGTTTTTT CASSLAGLKGEKLFF
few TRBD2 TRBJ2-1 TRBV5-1 TGCGCCAGCAGCTCCCCTCCCCTAGCGGGGGGCTCCTACAATGAGCAGTTCTTC CASSSPPLAGGSYNEQFF
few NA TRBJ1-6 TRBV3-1 TGTGCCAGCAGCCAAGTTGGCCGTTCACCCCTCCACTTT CASSQVGRSPLHF
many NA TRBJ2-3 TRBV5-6 TGTGCCAGCACCAGGGCCTTTTGGGGAGATACGCAGTATTTT CASTRAFWGDTQYF
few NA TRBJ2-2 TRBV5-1 TGCGCCAGCAGCTCGAAGGCTTCAGCTATCGAACAGTCCGGGGAGCTGTTTTTT CASSSKASAIEQSGELFF
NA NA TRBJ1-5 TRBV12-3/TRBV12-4 TGTGCCAGCAGTTTTTGGGGAAATCAGTCCCAGCATTTT CASSFWGNQSQHF
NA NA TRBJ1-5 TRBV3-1 TGTGCCAGCAGCCAGCCAGGGAATCAGCCCCAGCATTTT CASSQPGNQPQHF
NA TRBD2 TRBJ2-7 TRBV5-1 TGCGCCAGCAGCTCAGGGAGGGAATACGAGCAGTACTTC CASSSGREYEQYF
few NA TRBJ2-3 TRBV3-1 TGTGCCAGCAGCCAAGATGATCCGTTCACAGATACGCAGTATTTT CASSQDDPFTDTQYF
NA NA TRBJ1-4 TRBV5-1 TGCGCCAGCAGCTTGGGATCCCTTAATGAAAAACTGTTTTTT CASSLGSLNEKLFF
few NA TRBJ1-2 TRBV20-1 TGCAGTGCTATTGGTACACCGGGGGGTGGCTACACCTTC CSAIGTPGGGYTF
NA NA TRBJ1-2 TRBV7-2 TGTGCCAGCAGCTTAGAGCCGGGGGGTGACTATGGCTACACCTTC CASSLEPGGDYGYTF
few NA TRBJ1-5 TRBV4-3 TGCGCCAGCAGCCAAGAGGACCTAGCCCCGAATCAGCCCCAGCATTTT CASSQEDLAPNQPQHF
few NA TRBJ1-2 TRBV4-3 TGCGCCAGCAGCCAAGATCCTCGGTCGGACTATGGCTACACCTTC CASSQDPRSDYGYTF
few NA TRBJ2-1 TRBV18 TGTGCCAGCTCACCAGGAACTGCGCGGGGGCGCAATGAGCAGTTCTTC CASSPGTARGRNEQFF
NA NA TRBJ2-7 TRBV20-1 TGCAGTGCCCCGGGGGGCGGTCCCTACGAGCAGTACTTC CSAPGGGPYEQYF
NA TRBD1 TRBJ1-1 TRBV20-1 TGCAGTGCAACTCGACAGGGTGGTACTGAAGCTTTCTTT CSATRQGGTEAFF
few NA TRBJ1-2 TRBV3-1 TGTGCCAGCAGCCAGCGAGCTGGCTACACCTTC CASSQRAGYTF
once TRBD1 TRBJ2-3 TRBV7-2 TGTGCCAGCAGCCTCCGGGACAGTCGCACAGATACGCAGTATTTT CASSLRDSRTDTQYF
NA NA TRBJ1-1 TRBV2 TGTGCCAGCAGTGAGGCGGAGAACACTGAAGCTTTCTTT CASSEAENTEAFF
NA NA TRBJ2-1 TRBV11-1 TGTGCCAGCAGCCTGGGGCTAAACCTCAATGAGCAGTTCTTC CASSLGLNLNEQFF
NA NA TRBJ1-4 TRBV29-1 TGCAGCGCCAGGGACCTTCCCGGTGAAAAACTGTTTTTT CSARDLPGEKLFF
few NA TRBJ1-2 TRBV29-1 TGCAGCGTTGATTCCCCGGACGGTTATGGCTACACCTTC CSVDSPDGYGYTF
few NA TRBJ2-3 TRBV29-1 TGCAGCGTTCGGCTCTCGGGCGGAGATACGCAGTATTTT CSVRLSGGDTQYF
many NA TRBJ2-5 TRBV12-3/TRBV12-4 TGTGCCAGCAGTTTTGTGGTAATAGAGACCCAGTACTTC CASSFVVIETQYF
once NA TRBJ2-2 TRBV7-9 TGTGCCAGCAGCGGACGAACGAACACCGGGGAGCTGTTTTTT CASSGRTNTGELFF
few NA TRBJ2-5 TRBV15 TGTGCCACCAGCAGAGAGATGGCAGAGAGAGAGCAGTACTTC CATSREMAEREQYF
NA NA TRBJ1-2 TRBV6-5 TGTGCCAGCAGTCCCGACAGAGAAAGAGGCTACACCTTC CASSPDRERGYTF
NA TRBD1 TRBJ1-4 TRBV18 TGTGCCAGCTCACCGACCGGGACAGGCCTGTTTTTT CASSPTGTGLFF
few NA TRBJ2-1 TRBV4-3 TGCGCCAGCAGCCAAGAAGGGACCTTCTACAATGAGCAGTTCTTC CASSQEGTFYNEQFF